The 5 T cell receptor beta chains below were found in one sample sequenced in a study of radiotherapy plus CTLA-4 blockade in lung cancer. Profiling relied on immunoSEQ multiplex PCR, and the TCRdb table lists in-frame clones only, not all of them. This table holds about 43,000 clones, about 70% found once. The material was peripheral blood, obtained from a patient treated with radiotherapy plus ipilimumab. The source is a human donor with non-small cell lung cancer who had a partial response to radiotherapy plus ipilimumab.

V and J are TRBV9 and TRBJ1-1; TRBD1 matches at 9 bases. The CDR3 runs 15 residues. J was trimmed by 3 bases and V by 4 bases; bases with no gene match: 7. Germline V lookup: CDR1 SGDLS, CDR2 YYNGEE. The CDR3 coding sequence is TGTGCCAGCAGCCCCGGGGACAGGGACGACACTGAAGCTTTCTTT. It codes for CASSPGDRDDTEAFF.

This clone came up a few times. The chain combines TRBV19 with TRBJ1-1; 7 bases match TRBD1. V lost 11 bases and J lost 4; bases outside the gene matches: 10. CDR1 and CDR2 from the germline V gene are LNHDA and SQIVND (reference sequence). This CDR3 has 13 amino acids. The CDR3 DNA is TGTGCCTGGAGTGGGGACAGACGCACTGAAGCTTTCTTT. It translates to CAWSGDRRTEAFF.

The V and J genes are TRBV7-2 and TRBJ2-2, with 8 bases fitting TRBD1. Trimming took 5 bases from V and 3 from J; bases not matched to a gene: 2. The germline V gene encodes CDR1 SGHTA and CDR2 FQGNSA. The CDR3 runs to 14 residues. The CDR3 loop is CASSPGQDTGELFF. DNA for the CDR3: TGTGCCAGCAGCCCGGGACAGGACACCGGGGAGCTGTTTTTT.

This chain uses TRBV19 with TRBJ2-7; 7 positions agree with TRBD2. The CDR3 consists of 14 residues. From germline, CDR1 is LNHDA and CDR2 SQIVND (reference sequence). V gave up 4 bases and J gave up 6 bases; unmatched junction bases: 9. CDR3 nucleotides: TGTGCCAGTAGTACTTTTTCACTAGCGTCCGAGCAGTACTTC. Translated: CASSTFSLASEQYF.

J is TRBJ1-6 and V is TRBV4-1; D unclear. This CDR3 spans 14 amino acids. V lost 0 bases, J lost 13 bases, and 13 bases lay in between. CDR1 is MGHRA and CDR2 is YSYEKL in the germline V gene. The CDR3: CASSQDRGSLPLHF. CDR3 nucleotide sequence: TGCGCCAGCAGCCAAGATCGGGGAAGTCTCCCCCTCCACTTT.